This entry concerns a single T cell receptor beta chain. The CDR3 has 12 residues. Libraries were prepared by immunoSEQ multiplex PCR; TCRdb keeps only in-frame clonotypes and omits some of them. The sample has roughly 42,000 clones; about 80% are singletons. The data stem from a study of preoperative IRX-2 immunotherapy in early breast cancer. Treatment indicated: preoperative locoregional IRX-2 cytokine immunotherapy. This chain connects TRBV1 to TRBJ2-1. TRBV1 corresponds to a pseudogene. The specimen comprised tumor tissue, sampled after IRX-2 immunotherapy. This clonotype was sampled from a human donor with breast cancer. The CDR3, as DNA: TGCGCCAGCAGCCCTTGGGGCAATGAGCAGTTCTTC. Translating it yields CASSPWGNEQFF.